These T cell receptor beta chains were read from a single sample in a study of T cells in Graves' hyperthyroidism and ophthalmopathy. TCRdb fed the multiplex PCR reads into MiXCR, producing one record per CDR3 protein. The sample lists approximately 590,000 distinct CDR3 sequences, about 15% occurring once. Sequenced material: blood. All receptors derive from a woman aged 30 to 39 with Graves' hyperthyroidism. Both conserved end residues are part of each CDR3. The order of the fields is V gene, J gene, clone size, D gene, CDR3 protein, CDR3 DNA. The D gene is left open where the match is weak. Part of the rows lack a size; the others show once, few, many or a class for expanded clones.

V gene: TRBV18
J gene: TRBJ2-5
clone size: -
D gene: -
CDR3 protein: CASSPRFGYQETQYF
CDR3 DNA: TGTGCCAGCTCACCTAGGTTTGGGTACCAAGAGACCCAGTACTTC

V gene: TRBV28
J gene: TRBJ1-6
clone size: many
D gene: -
CDR3 protein: CASSLFQANSPLHF
CDR3 DNA: TGTGCCAGCAGTTTGTTTCAGGCCAATTCACCCCTCCACTTT

V gene: TRBV12-3/TRBV12-4
J gene: TRBJ2-6
clone size: many
D gene: -
CDR3 protein: CASSPRTGSGANVLTF
CDR3 DNA: TGTGCCAGCAGTCCCAGGACGGGCTCTGGGGCCAACGTCCTGACTTTC

V gene: TRBV6-1
J gene: TRBJ2-7
clone size: many
D gene: -
CDR3 protein: CASSQPPDRRSSYEQYF
CDR3 DNA: TGTGCCAGCAGTCAACCTCCGGACCGACGAAGCTCCTACGAGCAGTACTTC

V gene: TRBV6-1
J gene: TRBJ2-7
clone size: few
D gene: TRBD2
CDR3 protein: CASSRLGLAGKTYEQYF
CDR3 DNA: TGTGCCAGCAGTCGTTTAGGACTAGCGGGGAAGACCTACGAGCAGTACTTC

V gene: TRBV20-1
J gene: TRBJ2-7
clone size: many
D gene: TRBD2
CDR3 protein: CSASSLIGTSNLYEQYF
CDR3 DNA: TGCAGTGCTAGTTCTTTGATTGGGACTAGCAATCTCTACGAGCAGTACTTC

V gene: TRBV28
J gene: TRBJ2-3
clone size: -
D gene: -
CDR3 protein: CASRDDQVLGGVTQYF
CDR3 DNA: TGTGCCAGCAGGGATGACCAGGTTCTTGGGGGCGTTACGCAGTATTTT

V gene: TRBV28
J gene: TRBJ1-2
clone size: -
D gene: TRBD1
CDR3 protein: CASSPRDRGHRGYTF
CDR3 DNA: TGTGCCAGCAGTCCGAGGGACAGGGGGCACCGTGGCTACACCTTC

V gene: TRBV28
J gene: TRBJ2-1
clone size: -
D gene: -
CDR3 protein: CASTAGTVSFF
CDR3 DNA: TGTGCCAGCACCGCCGGGACGGTTAGCTTCTTC

V gene: TRBV5-1
J gene: TRBJ2-5
clone size: few
D gene: -
CDR3 protein: CASIQGEGETQYF
CDR3 DNA: TGCGCCAGCATACAGGGAGAAGGAGAGACCCAGTACTTC

V gene: TRBV20-1
J gene: TRBJ2-1
clone size: many
D gene: -
CDR3 protein: CSARVERLLKLPFF
CDR3 DNA: TGCAGTGCTAGAGTAGAGAGACTCCTGAAGCTACCGTTCTTC